Shown below are 32 T cell receptor beta chains from a single sample sequenced in a study of cytomegalovirus exposure and HLA in healthy donors. The PCR was carried out with 60 Vbeta primers and 13 Jbeta primers. The repertoire was sequenced with immunoSEQ multiplex PCR; TCRdb's copy has only in-frame clones and lacks some. The sample records 90,000 to 100,000 clones, about 74% being singletons. The sequenced sample was PBMCs. These receptors all come from a female donor in good health and CMV-seronegative.

This clone was counted a single time. The V call is TRBV6-6, the J call TRBJ2-3, with TRBD2 identical over 8 bases. The V segment lost 6 bases and the J segment 4 bases; nucleotides outside the gene matches: 9. CDR3 length: 15 residues. Germline values: CDR1 MNHNY, CDR2 SVGAGI (reference sequence). Here the CDR3 DNA reads TGTGCCAGCAGGGGTAGCGGGGAGTCGGCAGATACGCAGTATTTT. Translating gives CASRGSGESADTQYF.

The V and J genes are TRBV27 and TRBJ2-1, with 7 bases that match TRBD2. CDR3 size: 16 residues. With 0 bases clipped from V and 2 bases from J, the junction kept 4 bases outside the gene matches. Germline CDR1 reads MNHEY; CDR2 reads SMNVEV (reference sequence). CDR3 DNA: TGTGCCAGCAGTTTATCCCCTGGACTAGCCTACAATGAGCAGTTCTTC. Translated, it gives CASSLSPGLAYNEQFF.

This chain joins TRBV5-1 and TRBJ1-2; D is possibly TRBD1 (6 bases). CDR3 size: 14 residues. Trimming took 4 bases from V and 2 from J, leaving 12 bases between them. CDR1 and CDR2 (germline): SGHRS, YFSETQ. For the CDR3, the DNA is TGCGCCAGCAGCCGACAGGAAGGAAACTATGGCTACACCTTC. Protein product: CASSRQEGNYGYTF.

This clone was counted only a few times. This chain connects TRBV9 to TRBJ1-3; no definite D call. This CDR3 comprises 16 residues. Germline CDR1 reads SGDLS; CDR2 reads YYNGEE. V was clipped by 3 bases and J by 2 bases, with 15 bases between them. The chain's CDR3 is CASSGAGRTAGNTIYF. CDR3 in DNA: TGTGCCAGCAGCGGGGCCGGGAGAACGGCTGGAAACACCATATATTTT.

This clone came up a few times. The V gene is TRBV7-8, the J gene TRBJ2-1; 8 positions agree with TRBD1. The CDR3 extends over 15 amino acids. The germline CDR1 and CDR2 sequences are SGHVS and FQNEAQ. Losses at the gene ends were 4 bases for V and 3 bases for J; bases not matched to a gene: 5. This CDR3 is CASSSAGGVYNEQFF. The CDR3 DNA reads as TGTGCCAGCAGCTCGGCAGGGGGCGTCTACAATGAGCAGTTCTTC. Full variable domain (remainder filled in from reference TRBV7-8 and TRBJ2-1): GAGVSQSPRYKVAKRGQDVALRCDPISGHVSLFWYQQALGQGPEFLTYFQNEAQLDKSGLPSDRFFAERPEGSVSTLKIQRTQQEDSAVYLCASSSAGGVYNEQFFGPGTRLTVL.

The V and J genes are TRBV4-1 and TRBJ2-2; tentative D call: TRBD2 (5 bases). Trimming stripped 1 base from V and 3 bases from J, with 12 bases between. The CDR3 extends over 16 amino acids. Germline V gene data show CDR1 as MGHRA and CDR2 as YSYEKL. This CDR3 reads CASSQVGLADTGELFF. CDR3 nucleotide sequence: TGCGCCAGCAGCCAAGTCGGGCTAGCCGACACCGGGGAGCTGTTTTTT.

This clone has a handful of counts. The rearrangement joins TRBV5-1 to TRBJ2-7; D is uncertain. V shed 2 bases and J shed 4 bases, with 4 bases lying between them. Per germline, CDR1 SGHRS and CDR2 YFSETQ. This CDR3 has 11 residues. The DNA of the CDR3 is TGCGCCAGCAGCTTTGAGTACGAGCAGTACTTC. As protein: CASSFEYEQYF.

In its sample, this clone was seen a few times. The chain is built from TRBV7-2 and TRBJ1-2; D is perhaps TRBD1 (6 bases). Germline V lookup: CDR1 SGHTA, CDR2 FQGNSA. The germline V and J ends were trimmed by 1 base and 8 bases, with 8 bases remaining between them. CDR3 length equals 12 residues. Written as DNA, the CDR3 is TGTGCCAGCAGCTTAGACAGGGAGGGCTACACCTTC. Amino acids: CASSLDREGYTF.

The CDR3 protein is CASSLTGPGNTIYF. Here the CDR3 DNA reads TGTGCCAGCAGCTTAACGGGCCCTGGAAACACCATATATTTT. The chain couples TRBV7-3 to TRBJ1-3; D uncertain. From germline, CDR1 is SGHTA and CDR2 FQGTGA. The CDR3 has 14 amino acids. V lost 0 bases and J lost 2, with 5 bases in between.

V usage is TRBV5-6 and J usage is TRBJ1-4, with TRBD1 as a possible D gene (5 bases). Trimming removed 2 bases at V and 4 bases at J, with 12 bases between. The CDR3 runs 15 residues. Germline lookup yields CDR1 SGHDT and CDR2 YYEEEE. The CDR3 protein is CASSFGGTHNEKLFF. The CDR3 nucleotides are TGTGCCAGCAGCTTCGGGGGGACCCATAATGAAAAACTGTTTTTT.

The chain employs TRBV28 and TRBJ2-1; the match to TRBD2 covers 11 bases. Germline V gene data show CDR1 as MDHEN and CDR2 as SYDVKM. The CDR3 consists of 18 residues. With 0 bases clipped from V and 9 bases from J, the junction kept 13 bases outside the gene matches. DNA of the CDR3: TGTGCCAGCAGTTTATGGGACTATGGCCTAGCGGGAGGCGGTGAGCAGTTCTTC. This codes for CASSLWDYGLAGGGEQFF.

This clone came up a few times. CDR3 nucleotides: TGTGCCAGCAGTTTTGCGGGGACAGGGAGCCAGCCCCAGCATTTT. It codes for CASSFAGTGSQPQHF. The rearrangement joins TRBV6-6 to TRBJ1-5, with 9 bases lining up with TRBD1. J was trimmed by 7 bases and V by 4 bases; bases with no gene match: 8. The CDR3 consists of 15 residues. CDR1 MNHNY and CDR2 SVGAGI come from the germline V gene (reference sequence).

The chain combines TRBV7-3 with TRBJ1-1; TRBD1 matches at 7 bases. The CDR3 is made up of 14 amino acids. Trimming took 2 bases from V and 5 from J; bases not matched to a gene: 5. Germline V gene lookup returns CDR1 SGHTA and CDR2 FQGTGA. The CDR3 DNA reads as TGTGCCAGCAGCTTAGAGGGGGCGGGAACTGAAGCTTTCTTT. Its translation: CASSLEGAGTEAFF.

The chain carries TRBV6-5 and TRBJ1-2; 10 nucleotides line up with TRBD1. Losses at the gene ends were 8 bases for V and 2 bases for J; bases not matched to a gene: 5. Germline loops: CDR1 MNHEY, CDR2 SVGAGI. The CDR3 is 14 residues long. CDR3 amino acids: CASARQGANYGYTF. The CDR3 nucleotides are TGTGCCAGCGCTAGACAGGGGGCGAACTATGGCTACACCTTC.

The gene calls are TRBV7-2 and TRBJ2-7; perhaps TRBD1 as D (6 bases). V lost 5 bases to trimming and J lost 4 bases, with 18 bases between them. The CDR3 spans 15 residues. CDR1 and CDR2 from the germline V gene are SGHTA and FQGNSA. CDR3 in amino acids: CASSLWTEKSYEQYF. CDR3 in DNA: TGTGCCAGCAGCCTATGGACAGAGAAATCGTACGAGCAGTACTTC.

V is TRBV9 and J is TRBJ2-7, with a tentative D call TRBD1 (6 bases). CDR3 length: 14 amino acids. Trimming shortened V by 3 bases and J by 0 bases, and 10 bases separated the two germline ends. Germline values: CDR1 SGDLS, CDR2 YYNGEE. As DNA, the CDR3 is TGTGCCAGCAGCGCAACAGGGAGCTCCTACGAGCAGTACTTC. It is translated as CASSATGSSYEQYF.

This clone was found once. V gene TRBV27 combines with J gene TRBJ1-1; no definite D call. Germline V gene sequence: CDR1 MNHEY, CDR2 SMNVEV (reference sequence). Trimming stripped 3 bases from V and 1 base from J, with 15 bases between. This CDR3 spans 16 amino acids. As DNA, the CDR3 is TGTGCCAGCAGTTTTGTACACCGGTGGAGGAACACTGAAGCTTTCTTT. Translated, it gives CASSFVHRWRNTEAFF.

A few counts support this clone. The chain combines TRBV6-6 with TRBJ1-5, with TRBD1 matching over 7 bases. CDR1 is MNHNY and CDR2 is SVGAGI in the germline V gene (reference sequence). The CDR3 has 14 residues. Losses at the gene ends were 6 bases for V and 3 bases for J; bases not matched to a gene: 5. This CDR3 reads CASSGTADNQPQHF. The CDR3, as DNA: TGTGCCAGCAGCGGGACAGCCGACAATCAGCCCCAGCATTTT.

The V call is TRBV6-6, the J call TRBJ1-5; a possible D gene is TRBD1 (6 bases). Trimming removed 6 bases at V and 2 bases at J, with 11 bases between. Per germline, CDR1 MNHNY and CDR2 SVGAGI (reference sequence). This CDR3 region has 14 residues. The chain's CDR3 is CASSGTTRNQPQHF. Here the CDR3 DNA reads TGTGCCAGCAGCGGGACAACCCGCAATCAGCCCCAGCATTTT.

This rearrangement joins TRBV10-3 to TRBJ2-2, with TRBD1 matching over 9 bases. Trimming removed 6 bases from V and 5 bases from J; junction bases left unmatched: 10. Germline lookup yields CDR1 ENHRY and CDR2 SYGVKD. This CDR3 has 16 residues. In nucleotides, the CDR3 is TGTGCCATCAGGGGGGGGGACAGGGTAGCGACCGGGGAGCTGTTTTTT. It codes for CAIRGGDRVATGELFF.

V and J are TRBV4-3 and TRBJ1-2, with 12 bases that match TRBD1. V shed 0 bases, J shed 4 bases, and the junction held 6 bases outside the gene matches. This CDR3 has 17 residues. Per the germline V gene, CDR1 is LGHNA and CDR2 is YSLEER. In DNA, the CDR3 is TGCGCCAGCAGCCAAGACGGGACAGGGGGCAGCGCCTATGGCTACACCTTC. Translation gives CASSQDGTGGSAYGYTF.

The chain recombines TRBV6-4 with TRBJ2-3; D gene uncertain. V lost 6 bases and J lost 3, with 10 bases in between. CDR3 length: 13 residues. The germline V gene has CDR1 MRHNA and CDR2 SNTAGT. The chain's CDR3 is CASSAGETDTQYF. CDR3 bases: TGTGCCAGCAGCGCCGGAGAAACAGATACGCAGTATTTT.

This clone has just a few counts. The chain employs TRBV18 and TRBJ2-3; TRBD1 might be the D (6 bases). The CDR3 has 17 amino acids. Germline values: CDR1 KGHSH, CDR2 LQKENI. V lost 0 bases and J 2 bases, leaving 15 bases between the germline ends. In DNA, the CDR3 is TGTGCCAGCTCACCACCCCAGCACAGGGCCTTCACAGATACGCAGTATTTT. This sequence encodes CASSPPQHRAFTDTQYF.

The chain is built from TRBV2 and TRBJ1-1; D possibly corresponds to TRBD1 (5 bases). The germline CDR1 and CDR2 sequences are SNHLY and FYNNEI. Trimming cost V 9 bases and J 4 bases, with 9 bases left between them. The CDR3 is 11 amino acids. CDR3 sequence: CARPGATEAFF. The CDR3 nucleotides read TGTGCCAGACCTGGGGCCACTGAAGCTTTCTTT.

J is TRBJ1-1 and V is TRBV7-8; unclear D gene. This CDR3 spans 13 amino acids. The germline CDR1 and CDR2 sequences are SGHVS and FQNEAQ. Trimming removed 2 bases at V and 3 bases at J, with 7 bases between. CDR3 residues: CASSLKRDTEAFF. The DNA of the CDR3 is TGTGCCAGCAGCTTAAAGAGAGACACTGAAGCTTTCTTT.

The J gene is TRBJ2-7, the V gene TRBV7-9; D ambiguous. V shed 2 bases and J shed 5 bases, with 4 bases lying between them. The CDR3 totals 11 residues. The germline V gene has CDR1 SEHNR and CDR2 FQNEAQ (reference sequence). The chain's CDR3 is CASSLRDEQYF. CDR3 bases: TGTGCCAGCAGCTTAAGAGACGAGCAGTACTTC. Based on the CDR3 plus reference TRBV7-9 and TRBJ2-7, the full variable domain is DTGVSQNPRHKITKRGQNVTFRCDPISEHNRLYWYRQTLGQGPEFLTYFQNEAQLEKSRLLSDRFSAERPKGSFSTLEIQRTEQGDSAMYLCASSLRDEQYFGPGTRLTVT.

The chain recombines TRBV6-6 with TRBJ2-7; 8 bases are shared with TRBD1. Germline CDR1 is MNHNY and CDR2 is SVGAGI (reference sequence). The CDR3 length is 16 residues. V shed 7 bases and J 3 bases; nucleotides not matched to a gene: 14. DNA for the CDR3: TGTGCCAGCACCGACGTACAGGGGGTTGGGATCTACGAGCAGTACTTC. It yields the protein CASTDVQGVGIYEQYF.

On this clone: Within the sample, other DNA sequences also encode this same CDR3. CDR3 protein: CASSPGGAGANVLTF. The CDR3 DNA is TGTGCCAGCAGCCCAGGGGGCGCTGGGGCCAACGTCCTGACTTTC. The chain carries TRBV7-2 and TRBJ2-6; 8 positions agree with TRBD1. Per germline, CDR1 SGHTA and CDR2 FQGNSA. The CDR3 runs to 15 residues. The junction had 2 bases not matched to a gene; V was cut back by 5 bases and J by 2 bases.

A single count supports this clone. This sequence joins TRBV11-1 and TRBJ2-3, with TRBD2 matching 10 bases. This CDR3 is 16 amino acids long. V was pared by 5 bases and J by 2 bases, with 7 bases of the junction left unmatched. CDR1 and CDR2 (germline): SGHAT, FQDESV (reference sequence). The CDR3, as DNA: TGTGCCAGCAGCCCCGGACTAGCGGCCTACACAGATACGCAGTATTTT. It yields the protein CASSPGLAAYTDTQYF.

The chain links TRBV28 to TRBJ1-2, with 8 bases fitting TRBD1. The CDR3 runs 15 residues. J lost 6 bases, V lost 6 bases, and 12 bases had no gene match. The germline gives CDR1 MDHEN, CDR2 SYDVKM. CDR3 protein: CASRGRTGRRDGYTF. CDR3 nucleotides: TGTGCCAGCAGGGGAAGGACAGGGAGAAGGGATGGCTACACCTTC.

The rearrangement links TRBV7-2 to TRBJ1-2, with D unclear. Germline V lookup: CDR1 SGHTA, CDR2 FQGNSA. The V and J ends lost 10 bases and 1 base respectively, with 10 bases between them. This CDR3 spans 12 amino acids. The CDR3 spells CATTAVNYGYTF. DNA for the CDR3: TGTGCCACCACAGCTGTTAACTATGGCTACACCTTC. Looking up the rest from reference TRBV7-2 and TRBJ1-2 gives the full variable domain: GAGVSQSPSNKVTEKGKDVELRCDPISGHTALYWYRQSLGQGLEFLIYFQGNSAPDKSGLPSDRFSAERTGGSVSTLTIQRTQQEDSAVYLCATTAVNYGYTFGSGTRLTVV.

The chain employs TRBV27 and TRBJ1-1, with a tentative D call TRBD1 (6 bases). The CDR3 spans 15 residues. The ends were cut back, 7 bases at V and 0 bases at J, with 15 bases in the middle. The germline V gene has CDR1 MNHEY and CDR2 SMNVEV (reference sequence). CDR3 amino acids: CASILTGNLNTEAFF. The DNA for the CDR3 is TGTGCCAGCATCCTAACAGGGAATCTGAACACTGAAGCTTTCTTT.